This T cell receptor beta chain was documented in a study of OX40 agonist ivuxolimab in advanced cancers. Across the whole study: Averaging about 60 years in age, with a range of roughly 23 to 80, the cohort was about 85% male.

Points on this clone: Its antigen is still unknown.

The study, taken as a whole, reports: At doses 0.1 to 3.0 mg/kg, CD4+ and CD8+ clones expanded. Several nonresponders also turned out to have low normalized T-cell clonal expansion.

The CDR3 is 13 residues long. The trim removed 10 bases at V and 2 bases at J, leaving 6 bases unmatched. CDR1 and CDR2 from the germline V gene are LNHDA and SQIVND (reference sequence). Data came from immunoSEQ multiplex PCR; TCRdb stores just in-frame clones and leaves some out. The table records several thousand clones, 88% of them present only once. The receptor was isolated from an adult with an advanced solid tumor such as melanoma, head and neck, liver or kidney cancer. This chain uses TRBV19 with TRBJ2-7; 9 bases match TRBD1. The material was CD4+ or CD8+ T cells sorted from blood, obtained in a trial of the OX40 agonist ivuxolimab. CDR3 DNA: TGTGCCACCACCGGGACAGGGCCCTACGAGCAGTACTTC. It encodes CATTGTGPYEQYF.